This T cell receptor beta chain was captured by sequencing in a study of blood T cell repertoires in COVID-19. The germline CDR1 and CDR2 sequences are MNHEY and SVGAGI. Trimming at V came to 4 bases and at J to 12 bases, leaving 14 bases not matched to a gene. This CDR3 has 16 amino acids. Study processing details: For nucleated cells, counts were estimated from reference gene primer amplification. This table comes from immunoSEQ multiplex PCR, and its TCRdb copy is limited to in-frame clones, with some not included. V and J calls and clone size are copied from that table; D and trimming were computed from the DNA. This sample carries about 400,000 clones, 80% to 90% of them seen once, and the ten largest clones take under 8.5%.

The TCR was taken from a woman aged 55-70 years with COVID-19, enrolled during active disease. Input material: peripheral blood. The gene calls are TRBV6-5 and TRBJ2-1, with 11 bases fitting TRBD2. CDR3 coding DNA: TGTGCCAGCAGTTTCCGGACTAGCGGGCATCATTCCGGGCAGTTCTTC. It specifies CASSFRTSGHHSGQFF.